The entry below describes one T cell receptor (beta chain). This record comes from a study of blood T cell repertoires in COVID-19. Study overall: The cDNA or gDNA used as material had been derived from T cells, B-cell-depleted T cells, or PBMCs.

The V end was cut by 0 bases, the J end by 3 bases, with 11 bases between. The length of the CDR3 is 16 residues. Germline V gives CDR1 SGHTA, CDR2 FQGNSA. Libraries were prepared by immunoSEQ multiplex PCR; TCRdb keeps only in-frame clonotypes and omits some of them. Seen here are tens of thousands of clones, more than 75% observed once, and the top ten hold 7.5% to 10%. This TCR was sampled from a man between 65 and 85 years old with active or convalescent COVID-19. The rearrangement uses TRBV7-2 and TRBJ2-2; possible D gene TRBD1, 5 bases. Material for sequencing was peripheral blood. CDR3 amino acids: CASSLAPRAYTGELFF. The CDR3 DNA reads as TGTGCCAGCAGCTTAGCCCCCAGGGCATACACCGGGGAGCTGTTTTTT. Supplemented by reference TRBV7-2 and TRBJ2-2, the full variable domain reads GAGVSQSPSNKVTEKGKDVELRCDPISGHTALYWYRQSLGQGLEFLIYFQGNSAPDKSGLPSDRFSAERTGGSVSTLTIQRTQQEDSAVYLCASSLAPRAYTGELFFGEGSRLTVL.